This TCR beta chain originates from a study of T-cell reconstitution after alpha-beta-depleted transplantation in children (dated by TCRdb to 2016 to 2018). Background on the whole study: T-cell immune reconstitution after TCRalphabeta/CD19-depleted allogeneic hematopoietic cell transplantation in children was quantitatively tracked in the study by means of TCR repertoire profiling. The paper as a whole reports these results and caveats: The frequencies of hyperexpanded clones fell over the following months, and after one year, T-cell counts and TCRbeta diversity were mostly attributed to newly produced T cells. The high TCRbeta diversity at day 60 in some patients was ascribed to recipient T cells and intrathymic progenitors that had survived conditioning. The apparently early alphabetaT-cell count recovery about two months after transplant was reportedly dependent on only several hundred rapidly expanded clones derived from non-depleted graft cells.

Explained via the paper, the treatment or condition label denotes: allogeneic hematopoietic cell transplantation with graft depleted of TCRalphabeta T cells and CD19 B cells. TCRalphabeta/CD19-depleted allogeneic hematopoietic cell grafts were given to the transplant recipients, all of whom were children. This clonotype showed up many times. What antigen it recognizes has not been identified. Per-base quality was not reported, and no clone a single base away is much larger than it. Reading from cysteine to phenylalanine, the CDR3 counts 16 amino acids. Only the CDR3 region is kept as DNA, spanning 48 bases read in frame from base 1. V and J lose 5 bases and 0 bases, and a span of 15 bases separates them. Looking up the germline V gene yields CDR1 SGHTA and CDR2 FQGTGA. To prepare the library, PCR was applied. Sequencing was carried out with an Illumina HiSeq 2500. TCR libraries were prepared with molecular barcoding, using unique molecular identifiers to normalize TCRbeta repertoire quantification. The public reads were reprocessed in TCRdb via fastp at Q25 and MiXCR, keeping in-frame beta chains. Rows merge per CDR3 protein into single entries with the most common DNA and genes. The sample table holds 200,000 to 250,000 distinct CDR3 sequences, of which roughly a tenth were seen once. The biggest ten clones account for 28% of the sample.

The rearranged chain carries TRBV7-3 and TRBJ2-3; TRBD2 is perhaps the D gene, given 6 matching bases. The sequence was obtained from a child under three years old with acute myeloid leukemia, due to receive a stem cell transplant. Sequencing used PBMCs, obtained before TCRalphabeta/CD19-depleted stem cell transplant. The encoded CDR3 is CASSRPTGTSTDTQYF. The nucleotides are TGTGCCAGCAGCCGGCCCACCGGGACTAGCACAGATACGCAGTATTTT.